The next 28 T cell receptor beta chains were all read from a single sample in a study of breast tumors, draining lymph nodes, adjacent tissues. TCRdb ran MiXCR on the multiplex PCR reads and lists one entry per CDR3 protein. The sample carries 270,000 or so distinct CDR3 sequences, over 25% recorded once. Breast cancer patients provided tissue from their axillary draining lymph nodes. The material sequenced was axillary lymph node tissue. Receptor source: a female donor with breast cancer. Some clones in this sample may be carry-over from other donors' samples.

This clonotype was seen ten or more times. The rearrangement uses TRBV29-1 and TRBJ2-3, with D uncertain. There are 11 residues in the CDR3. Trimming shortened V by 6 bases and J by 6 bases, and 10 bases separated the two germline ends. Germline lookup yields CDR1 SQVTM and CDR2 ANQGSEA. Written as DNA, the CDR3 is TGCAGCGTAGGGATAGGGGATACGCAGTATTTT. This codes for CSVGIGDTQYF.

This clonotype was seen ten or more times. The junction differs from germline at one of its ends, possibly a read error. CDR3 bases: TGTGCTAGCAGCTTAGGTATGGAGAGTTACAATGAGCAGTTCTTC. This encodes CASSLGMESYNEQFF. V and J are TRBV7-7 and TRBJ2-1; no reliable D call. Per germline, CDR1 SSHAT and CDR2 FNYEAQ (reference sequence). This CDR3 region has 15 residues.

This clonotype was observed many times. The genes are TRBV5-1 and TRBJ2-7; 9 bases map to TRBD1. This CDR3 has 14 residues. The V and J ends lost 5 bases and 5 bases, in that order; junction bases with no gene match: 8. CDR1 is SGHRS, CDR2 YFSETQ, per germline. The CDR3 nucleotides are TGCGCCAGCAGTACCGGGACAGGGAGCCACGAGCAGTACTTC. It yields the protein CASSTGTGSHEQYF.

Note on this clonotype: A much larger clonotype is one base distant, so this may be a read error. The rearrangement uses TRBV9 and TRBJ2-1, with 12 nucleotides matching TRBD2. The CDR3 contains 16 residues. Looked up from germline, CDR1 is SGDLS and CDR2 is YYNGEE. CDR3 sequence (DNA): TGTGCCAGCAGCGAGGGGGGACTAGCGGGTTACAATGACCAGTTCTTC. It yields the protein CASSEGGLAGYNDQFF.

This clonotype came up many times. The chain links TRBV29-1 to TRBJ2-5; D possibly corresponds to TRBD2 (6 bases). Germline CDR1 is SQVTM and CDR2 is ANQGSEA. The V end was cut by 6 bases, the J end by 7 bases, with 18 bases between. This CDR3 is 13 amino acids long. CDR3 protein: CSVGTFGGGTQYF. The CDR3 coding sequence is TGCAGCGTCGGGACTTTTGGGGGAGGGACCCAGTACTTC. Variable domain in full (rest from reference TRBV29-1 and TRBJ2-5): SAVISQKPSRDICQRGTSLTIQCQVDSQVTMMFWYRQQPGQSLTLIATANQGSEATYESGFVIDKFPISRPNLTFSTLTVSNMSPEDSSIYLCSVGTFGGGTQYFGPGTRLLVL.

This chain links TRBV6-6 with TRBJ1-2, with 7 bases fitting TRBD1. This CDR3 is 13 amino acids long. CDR1 MNHNY and CDR2 SVGAGI come from the germline V gene (reference sequence). V dropped 7 bases and J dropped 12; count of bases not matched to a gene: 14. CDR3 region: CASTQGIYPGNTF. The CDR3 nucleotides are TGTGCCAGCACACAGGGGATATACCCTGGAAACACCTTC.

Ten or more counts support this clonotype. This chain links TRBV29-1 with TRBJ2-1, with D maybe TRBD1 (5 bases). The CDR3 length is 13 residues. Per germline, CDR1 SQVTM and CDR2 ANQGSEA. Trimming removed 2 bases at V and 9 bases at J, with 14 bases between. The CDR3, as DNA: TGCAGCGTTGAATTTCAGGGCTTAGGTGAGCAGTTCTTC. Translation gives CSVEFQGLGEQFF.

As regards this clonotype: A read error may be the cause here, since a much bigger clone is one base away. This chain uses TRBV24-1 with TRBJ1-4; 8 positions match TRBD1. Germline V gives CDR1 KGHDR, CDR2 SFDVKD. There are 14 residues in the CDR3. The CDR3 sequence is CGTSIRTGNEKLVF. In DNA form, the CDR3 reads TGTGGCACCAGTATCCGGACAGGGAACGAAAAACTGGTTTTT.

This clonotype has a count of ten or more. This chain connects TRBV13 to TRBJ2-7, with unresolved D. Germline CDR1 is PRHDT and CDR2 is FYEKMQ (reference sequence). Trimming removed 1 base from V and 2 bases from J, with 9 bases in between. The CDR3 consists of 14 residues. The CDR3 protein is CASSLEGRTYEQYF. The CDR3 region has the DNA TGTGCCAGCAGCTTAGAGGGCAGAACCTACGAGCAGTACTTC.

Comment on this clonotype: A read error may be the cause here, since a much bigger clone is one base away. V gene TRBV11-2 combines with J gene TRBJ2-3; D possibly corresponds to TRBD1 (5 bases). The length of the CDR3 is 16 residues. Germline loops: CDR1 SGHAT, CDR2 FQNNGV. CDR3: CASSPGLQVDTGTQYF. Here the CDR3 DNA reads TGTGCCAGCAGCCCGGGCCTGCAGGTGGACACAGGTACGCAGTATTTT.

The table lists this clonotype with many counts. The chain couples TRBV20-1 to TRBJ2-3; TRBD2 is a possible D gene (6 bases). Trimming removed 0 bases at V and 0 bases at J, with 10 bases between. The CDR3 is 15 residues long. CDR1 and CDR2 (germline): DFQATT, SNEGSKA (reference sequence). The CDR3 sequence is CSARDGGTSTDTQYF. CDR3 DNA sequence: TGCAGTGCTAGAGACGGCGGGACCAGCACAGATACGCAGTATTTT.

In its sample, this clonotype was seen a few times. The chain employs TRBV24-1 and TRBJ2-5; 10 bases agree with TRBD2. The CDR3 loop spans 16 amino acids. The germline gives CDR1 KGHDR, CDR2 SFDVKD. After removal of 11 bases from V and 4 bases from J, the junction contained 15 bases not matched to a gene. The CDR3 nucleotides are TGTGCCAGCAGCCCCCCTAGCGGGAGAATCGGAGAGACCCAGTACTTC. It encodes CASSPPSGRIGETQYF.

This clonotype was observed at least ten times. CDR3 coding DNA: TGTGCCAGCCGCATAGCGGGAGCCCACTACGAGCAGTACTTC. It is translated as CASRIAGAHYEQYF. The V call is TRBV7-2, the J call TRBJ2-7; 9 bases match TRBD2. The J segment lost 3 bases and the V segment lost 8 bases, leaving 8 bases of the junction unmatched. CDR3 size: 14 residues. The germline V gene has CDR1 SGHTA and CDR2 FQGNSA.

The genes are TRBV5-1 and TRBJ1-1; D is possibly TRBD1 (5 bases). Germline CDR1 is SGHRS and CDR2 is YFSETQ. CDR3 length equals 17 residues. V gave up 0 bases and J gave up 0 bases, with 15 bases separating them. CDR3 loop: CASSLVRGVWMNTEAFF. DNA of the CDR3: TGCGCCAGCAGCTTGGTAAGAGGGGTCTGGATGAACACTGAAGCTTTCTTT.

The chain is built from TRBV18 and TRBJ1-3; 7 bases align to TRBD1. The CDR3 is 15 residues long. With 4 bases clipped from V and 1 base from J, the junction kept 4 bases outside the gene matches. Germline CDR1 reads KGHSH; CDR2 reads LQKENI. The DNA for the CDR3 is TGTGCCAGCTCACTCAGGACAGGTTCTGGAAACACCATATATTTT. It is translated as CASSLRTGSGNTIYF.

This clonotype was detected ten times or more. The chain recombines TRBV20-1 with TRBJ2-1; 13 nucleotides align to TRBD2. V shed 3 bases and J 1 base; nucleotides not matched to a gene: 9. Germline values: CDR1 DFQATT, CDR2 SNEGSKA (reference sequence). The CDR3 extends over 18 amino acids. The CDR3 region is CSASPLGLAGVSYNEQFF. In DNA, the CDR3 is TGCAGTGCTAGTCCTCTTGGACTAGCGGGAGTGTCCTACAATGAGCAGTTCTTC.

At least ten counts were recorded for this clonotype. The chain is built from TRBV7-9 and TRBJ2-7; D remains unclear. The CDR3 is made up of 14 amino acids. In germline, CDR1 is SEHNR, CDR2 FQNEAQ (reference sequence). Trimming stripped 4 bases from V and 0 bases from J, with 10 bases between. The CDR3 reads CASSSQLNSYEQYF. DNA for the CDR3: TGTGCCAGCAGCTCGCAGCTCAACTCCTACGAGCAGTACTTC.

The table lists this clonotype with many counts. The gene calls are TRBV4-3 and TRBJ2-7; possibly TRBD1 for D (6 bases). V was shortened by 3 bases and J by 2 bases, with 11 bases between the two germline ends. The CDR3 has 14 amino acids. The germline V gene has CDR1 LGHNA and CDR2 YSLEER. In nucleotides, the CDR3 is TGCGCCAGCAGCCAGCTTACAGGGCCCTACGAGCAGTACTTC. Its translation: CASSQLTGPYEQYF.

This clonotype has ten or more counts. The genes are TRBV5-4 and TRBJ2-5; 9 bases fit TRBD2. The CDR3 is 17 amino acids. Germline V CDR1 and CDR2: SGHNT, YYREEE (reference sequence). The V segment lost 1 base and the J segment 4 bases; nucleotides outside the gene matches: 11. In DNA, the CDR3 is TGTGCCAGCAGCTTGTTAATTAGCGGGAGAGGGTCAGAGACCCAGTACTTC. This encodes CASSLLISGRGSETQYF.

Worth noting for this clonotype: A much larger clone is a single base away; this may be a read error. The chain joins TRBV10-2 to TRBJ2-1; a weak D match, TRBD2 (5 bases). The CDR3 spans 15 residues. CDR1 and CDR2 (germline): WSHSY, SAAADI. The CDR3 DNA reads as TGTGCCAGCAGTTACAGAATATCGGGGTGGGATGAGCAGTCCTTC. Encoded protein: CASSYRISGWDEQSF.

The table lists this clonotype with many counts. The chain carries TRBV20-1 and TRBJ1-3; TRBD1 is a possible D gene (5 bases). Trimming stripped 1 base from V and 0 bases from J, with 10 bases between. Germline CDR1 and CDR2: DFQATT and SNEGSKA (reference sequence). CDR3 length equals 15 residues. DNA for the CDR3: TGCAGTGCTAGAGTAGGGGTGGGCTCTGGAAACACCATATATTTT. Protein sequence: CSARVGVGSGNTIYF.

This clonotype appeared a few times. The chain carries TRBV12-5 and TRBJ1-2; 10 bases agree with TRBD1. V shed 7 bases and J 4 bases; nucleotides not matched to a gene: 12. The CDR3 extends over 16 amino acids. The germline V gene has CDR1 LGHNT and CDR2 FRNRAP. The CDR3 here is CASAAGTGAFCYGYTF. The CDR3 nucleotides are TGTGCTAGTGCCGCAGGGACAGGGGCGTTTTGCTATGGCTACACCTTC.

This clonotype was detected ten times or more. This chain uses TRBV20-1 with TRBJ1-5; D might be TRBD1 (5 bases). The CDR3 spans 14 residues. Germline lookup yields CDR1 DFQATT and CDR2 SNEGSKA (reference sequence). V was clipped by 3 bases and J by 2 bases, with 11 bases between them. In nucleotides, the CDR3 is TGCAGTGCTAGCGGCAGGGCGGGCAATCAGCCCCAGCATTTT. It yields the protein CSASGRAGNQPQHF.

In the case of this clonotype: A much larger clonotype is one base distant, so this may be a read error. The rearrangement links TRBV10-3 to TRBJ1-3, with 8 bases identical to TRBD1. The V gene's germline CDR1 is ENHRY and CDR2 SYGVKD. This CDR3 is 17 amino acids long. Trimming at V came to 5 bases and at J to 7 bases, leaving 16 bases not matched to a gene. This CDR3 is CAISYSVDRVRRNTIYF. For the CDR3, the DNA is TGTGCCATCAGTTACTCGGTGGACAGGGTTCGACGCAACACCATATATTTT.

A note on this clonotype: A read error may explain this, as a much larger clone is one base away. The limits of the CDR3 on the DNA are not certain, so only TCRdb's listed CDR3 is given. The J gene is TRBJ1-3, the V gene TRBV9; TRBD1 is the table's D call and was not checked against the DNA. The CDR3 adds up to 15 amino acids, both ends counted. Germline CDR1 reads SGDLS; CDR2 reads YYNGEE. Here the CDR3 reads CASSVGWGPGNTTYF.

Turning to this clonotype: A much larger clone is a single base away; this may be a read error. The chain carries TRBV11-3 and TRBJ2-2; D may match TRBD1 or TRBD2 (5 bases each). V was shortened by 4 bases and J by 3 bases, with 15 bases between the two germline ends. Germline V gene data show CDR1 as SGHNT and CDR2 as YENEEA. The CDR3 is 16 amino acids. The CDR3 is CASSYRGRVDTGELFF. The CDR3 DNA follows: TGTGCCAGCAGCTACCGGGGCCGGGTGGACACCGGGGAGCTGTTTTTT.

This clonotype was seen repeatedly, ten times or more. The chain carries TRBV18 and TRBJ1-6; D is possibly TRBD1 (5 bases). The CDR3 loop spans 14 amino acids. Germline V CDR1 and CDR2: KGHSH, LQKENI. The V end lost 3 bases, the J end lost 10 bases, and 13 bases lay between the germline ends. The CDR3 DNA reads TGTGCCAGCTCACCTCGGGGCAGGGAGTCACCCCTCCACTTT. Translation: CASSPRGRESPLHF. Variable domain in full (rest from reference TRBV18 and TRBJ1-6): NAGVMQNPRHLVRRRGQEARLRCSPMKGHSHVYWYRQLPEEGLKFMVYLQKENIIDESGMPKERFSAEFPKEGPSILRIQQVVRGDSAAYFCASSPRGRESPLHFGNGTRLTVT.

This clonotype has only one observation. The rearrangement joins TRBV4-2 to TRBJ1-5; a weak D match, TRBD1 (5 bases). Per the germline V gene, CDR1 is LGHNA and CDR2 is YNFKEQ. The CDR3 sequence is 14 residues long. Trimming removed 4 bases from V and 11 bases from J, with 18 bases in between. CDR3 nucleotide sequence: TGTGCCAGCAGCCGGGCCGGGACTAGCGGGACCCAGCATTTT. Translation gives CASSRAGTSGTQHF.